One and the same sample provided the 7 T cell receptor beta chains below, sequenced in a study of shared clonotypes between healthy human individuals. Sequencing used immunoSEQ multiplex PCR; TCRdb keeps in-frame clones, though not all of them. The data show around 2,000,000 clones, approximately 95% seen once. In the naive CD8 group, cells lacked CD45RO and were positively selected for CCR7, so terminally differentiated effector memory CD45RA+ cells were left out. The sample comprised naive CD8+ T cells sorted from blood. These receptors were collected from a man aged 18 to 30 in good health.

The chain joins TRBV29-1 to TRBJ2-7; possible D gene TRBD2, 5 bases. Germline values: CDR1 SQVTM, CDR2 ANQGSEA. V shed 6 bases and J shed 7 bases, with 16 bases lying between them. The CDR3 contains 12 residues. The DNA for the CDR3 is TGCAGCGTGAGCGAGGGAAGGAAAGAGCAGTACTTC. Its translation: CSVSEGRKEQYF.

The rearrangement uses TRBV7-8 and TRBJ2-2, with 8 nucleotides matching TRBD2. The CDR3 extends over 14 amino acids. Germline values: CDR1 SGHVS, CDR2 FQNEAQ. V lost 3 bases to trimming and J lost 5 bases; unmatched junction nucleotides: 2. Here the CDR3 DNA reads TGTGCCAGCAGCTTGGGACTAGATACCGGGGAGCTGTTTTTT. It yields the protein CASSLGLDTGELFF.

J is TRBJ2-7 and V is TRBV6-5, with 7 nucleotides matching TRBD1. Unmatched junction bases numbered 5, after V lost 0 bases and J lost 3 bases. The CDR3 sequence is 15 residues long. Per the germline V gene, CDR1 is MNHEY and CDR2 is SVGAGI. The CDR3 sequence: CASSYSRDSYYEQYF. DNA for the CDR3: TGTGCCAGCAGTTACTCGAGGGACAGCTACTACGAGCAGTACTTC.

The V call is TRBV6-5, the J call TRBJ2-2, with D maybe TRBD1 (6 bases). This CDR3 region has 15 residues. V gave up 0 bases and J gave up 7 bases, with 12 bases separating them. The germline gives CDR1 MNHEY, CDR2 SVGAGI. The chain's CDR3 is CASSYSPGAGGELFF. In nucleotides, the CDR3 is TGTGCCAGCAGTTACTCGCCAGGGGCGGGCGGGGAGCTGTTTTTT.

This clone was picked up a small number of times. The V call is TRBV19, the J call TRBJ1-6, with TRBD1 as a possible D gene (5 bases). Trimming left V 3 bases short and J 7 bases short, with 10 bases between. The CDR3 length is 14 residues. Germline V gene lookup returns CDR1 LNHDA and CDR2 SQIVND (reference sequence). For the CDR3, the DNA is TGTGCCAGTAGTATTCAGGGCTCGAATTCACCCCTCCACTTT. Translated, it gives CASSIQGSNSPLHF.

The rearrangement joins TRBV27 to TRBJ2-1; D is ambiguous. The CDR3 consists of 18 residues. CDR1 is MNHEY and CDR2 is SMNVEV in the germline V gene (reference sequence). V lost 5 bases and J 3 bases, leaving 23 bases between the germline ends. CDR3 nucleotide sequence: TGTGCCAGCAGTCCTTTACCCCTTGGCGGCACCTACTACAATGAGCAGTTCTTC. It encodes CASSPLPLGGTYYNEQFF.

This chain links TRBV5-4 with TRBJ2-7; D possibly corresponds to TRBD2 (5 bases). V lost 4 bases and J lost 2, with 16 bases in between. Germline CDR1 SGHNT, CDR2 YYREEE (reference sequence). This CDR3 is 15 amino acids long. The CDR3 DNA reads TGTGCCAGCAGCCCGAGATGGGAGACCCCCTACGAGCAGTACTTC. Translating gives CASSPRWETPYEQYF. Variable domain in full (rest from reference TRBV5-4 and TRBJ2-7): ETGVTQSPTHLIKTRGQQVTLRCSSQSGHNTVSWYQQALGQGPQFIFQYYREEENGRGNFPPRFSGLQFPNYSSELNVNALELDDSALYLCASSPRWETPYEQYFGPGTRLTVT.